Shown below are 20 T cell receptor beta chains from a single sample sequenced in a study of blood T cell repertoires in COVID-19. Here immunoSEQ multiplex PCR was the method, and the copy in TCRdb shows in-frame clones only, minus some. The sample shows under 300,000 clones, about 82% of them seen only once. The specimen was peripheral blood. The source is a man older than 75 with acute or convalescent COVID-19.

The chain is built from TRBV6-2 or TRBV6-3 and TRBJ2-3; 10 positions match TRBD2. The V segment lost 0 bases and the J segment 5 bases; nucleotides outside the gene matches: 8. Germline V CDR1 and CDR2: MNHEY, SVGEGT. The CDR3 is made up of 17 amino acids. The CDR3 sequence: CASSYSRSGGALDTQYF. The CDR3 nucleotides are TGTGCCAGCAGTTACTCGAGGAGCGGGGGGGCCTTAGATACGCAGTATTTT.

J is TRBJ1-2 and V is TRBV5-1; possible D gene TRBD1, 6 bases. V lost 2 bases to trimming and J lost 5 bases, with 7 bases between them. The CDR3 contains 12 residues. Germline assignment: CDR1 SGHRS and CDR2 YFSETQ. In DNA, the CDR3 is TGCGCCAGCAGCTTAACAGGGTATGGCTACACCTTC. This codes for CASSLTGYGYTF.

The CDR3 reads CASSLDGNTEAFF. Written as DNA, the CDR3 is TGTGCCAGCAGCTTAGACGGGAACACTGAAGCTTTCTTT. The gene calls are TRBV13 and TRBJ1-1; D ambiguous. Trimming left V 1 base short and J 1 base short, with 4 bases between. The CDR3 runs to 13 residues. The V gene's germline CDR1 is PRHDT and CDR2 FYEKMQ (reference sequence).

Only one count was recorded for this clone. J is TRBJ1-2 and V is TRBV6-5, with 8 bases lining up with TRBD1. This CDR3 has 15 amino acids. V gave up 4 bases and J gave up 2 bases; unmatched junction bases: 6. Germline V CDR1 and CDR2: MNHEY, SVGAGI. The DNA of the CDR3 is TGTGCCAGCAGTTCTGGGACAGGAAAAAACTATGGCTACACCTTC. Residues: CASSSGTGKNYGYTF.

This chain uses TRBV7-9 with TRBJ1-1, with TRBD1 matching over 9 bases. Germline lookup yields CDR1 SEHNR and CDR2 FQNEAQ (reference sequence). Trimming removed 5 bases from V and 11 bases from J; junction bases left unmatched: 12. The CDR3 runs to 14 residues. CDR3 sequence: CASSPSPGTGRAFF. The CDR3 nucleotides are TGTGCCAGCAGCCCAAGCCCCGGGACAGGGAGGGCTTTCTTT.

The chain links TRBV6-4 to TRBJ2-3, with a tentative D call TRBD1 (6 bases). CDR1 and CDR2 (germline): MRHNA, SNTAGT. Trimming took 0 bases from V and 1 from J, leaving 11 bases between them. The CDR3 contains 16 residues. DNA of the CDR3: TGTGCCAGCAGTGACTCGAGGTACAGGGGCACAGATACGCAGTATTTT. Its protein is CASSDSRYRGTDTQYF.

V and J are TRBV7-8 and TRBJ2-7, with D maybe TRBD1 (5 bases). V dropped 1 base and J dropped 4 bases, with 11 bases sitting between them. This CDR3 comprises 14 residues. Looked up from germline, CDR1 is SGHVS and CDR2 is FQNEAQ. The CDR3 region is CASSLGARAYEQYF. The CDR3 DNA is TGTGCCAGCAGCTTAGGGGCCAGGGCGTACGAGCAGTACTTC.

V is TRBV2 and J is TRBJ1-6; D is possibly TRBD1 (6 bases). The CDR3 is 15 amino acids. Deletions cut 6 bases from V and 9 bases from J, with 18 bases between. Germline CDR1 is SNHLY and CDR2 is FYNNEI. The CDR3 DNA follows: TGTGCCAGCAGCGTCGGACAGTTCCTTGGTTCACCCCTCCACTTT. Its translation: CASSVGQFLGSPLHF.

The gene calls are TRBV6-1 and TRBJ2-1; D unresolved. CDR1 is MNHNS and CDR2 is SASEGT in the germline V gene. V was clipped by 0 bases and J by 9 bases, with 6 bases between them. The CDR3 consists of 12 residues. The DNA for the CDR3 is TGTGCCAGCAGTGAAGCGAGGCCTGAGCAGTTCTTC. As protein: CASSEARPEQFF.

J is TRBJ1-4 and V is TRBV2; the match to TRBD1 covers 11 bases. The CDR3 length is 15 residues. Per the germline V gene, CDR1 is SNHLY and CDR2 is FYNNEI. V shed 6 bases and J 7 bases; nucleotides not matched to a gene: 7. In DNA form, the CDR3 reads TGTGCCAGCAGGCCGGACAGGGGGCGAAGTGAAAAACTGTTTTTT. Its protein is CASRPDRGRSEKLFF.

The gene calls are TRBV11-3 and TRBJ2-3; D gene unclear. The germline CDR1 and CDR2 sequences are SGHNT and YENEEA. Trimming pared 2 bases from V and 6 bases from J, leaving 6 bases between. The CDR3 sequence is 12 residues long. The CDR3 bases are TGTGCCAGCAGCTTATCACGGGATACGCAGTATTTT. Translated: CASSLSRDTQYF. The full variable domain, in which reference TRBV11-3 and TRBJ2-3 provide the parts outside the CDR3, is EAGVVQSPRYKIIEKKQPVAFWCNPISGHNTLYWYLQNLGQGPELLIRYENEEAVDDSQLPKDRFSAERLKGVDSTLKIQPAELGDSAVYLCASSLSRDTQYFGPGTRLTVL.

The CDR3 DNA sequence: TGTGCCAGCAGCTTGGGAACAGACAACACCGGGGAGCTGTTTTTT. This codes for CASSLGTDNTGELFF. The genes are TRBV5-4 and TRBJ2-2; no firm D call. The CDR3 has 15 amino acids. Germline assignment: CDR1 SGHNT and CDR2 YYREEE (reference sequence). The V end lost 0 bases, the J end lost 2 bases, and 8 bases lay between the germline ends.

The CDR3 DNA follows: TGTGCCAGCAGTGAGGCGTCTGGTGGGGCTAATAATTCACCCCTCCACTTT. Translated, it gives CASSEASGGANNSPLHF. The chain recombines TRBV2 with TRBJ1-6, with a weak D call TRBD1 (5 bases). CDR3 length: 17 amino acids. Between the trimmed V and J ends, which lost 3 bases and 5 bases, there was a span of 17 bases. Germline V gives CDR1 SNHLY, CDR2 FYNNEI.

This sequence joins TRBV12-3 or TRBV12-4 and TRBJ1-4; D is ambiguous. This CDR3 is built from 13 residues. Trimming cost V 2 bases and J 7 bases, with 8 bases left between them. The CDR3 nucleotides read TGTGCCAGCAGTTTAAACAGAGCTGAAAAACTGTTTTTT. This gives the protein CASSLNRAEKLFF.

The V and J genes are TRBV7-8 and TRBJ2-7; 11 bases map to TRBD2. The V gene end was trimmed by 5 bases and the J gene end by 5 bases; junction bases not matched to a gene: 14. This CDR3 is built from 17 residues. In germline, CDR1 is SGHVS, CDR2 FQNEAQ. CDR3 coding DNA: TGTGCCAGCAGCCTCGGGGCGGGACTAGCGGCCAGTCACGAGCAGTACTTC. Encoded protein: CASSLGAGLAASHEQYF.

The chain employs TRBV19 and TRBJ2-3; D perhaps matches TRBD1 (6 bases). Deletions cut 4 bases from V and 7 bases from J, with 12 bases between. In germline, CDR1 is LNHDA, CDR2 SQIVND (reference sequence). There are 13 residues in the CDR3. CDR3 in amino acids: CASSNRDMYTQYF. CDR3 coding DNA: TGTGCCAGTAGTAACCGGGACATGTATACGCAGTATTTT.

The chain combines TRBV18 with TRBJ2-7; the match to TRBD1 covers 7 bases. Germline CDR1 KGHSH, CDR2 LQKENI. Trimming at V came to 3 bases and at J to 1 base, leaving 3 bases not matched to a gene. The CDR3 is 14 residues long. Written as DNA, the CDR3 is TGTGCCAGCTCACCCAACAGGGGATCCTACGAGCAGTACTTC. This gives the protein CASSPNRGSYEQYF.

V usage is TRBV5-5 and J usage is TRBJ2-2; D gene ambiguous. The CDR3 is 16 residues long. Trimming took off 0 bases at V and 5 bases at J, with 14 bases between the two ends. CDR1 and CDR2 from the germline V gene are SGHKS and YYEKEE (reference sequence). The CDR3 coding sequence is TGTGCCAGCAGCTTGGGTGGCACCCGAGGAACCGGGGAGCTGTTTTTT. This translates into CASSLGGTRGTGELFF.

DNA of the CDR3: TGTGCCAGCAGACCCGGGCTGGCTAGCGGGGGTTCAGATACGCAGTATTTT. Translated, it gives CASRPGLASGGSDTQYF. The genes are TRBV2 and TRBJ2-3; 10 positions agree with TRBD2. Germline lookup yields CDR1 SNHLY and CDR2 FYNNEI. J was trimmed by 4 bases and V by 6 bases; bases with no gene match: 13. The CDR3 totals 17 residues. The whole variable domain, remainder taken from reference TRBV2 and TRBJ2-3, is EPEVTQTPSHQVTQMGQEVILRCVPISNHLYFYWYRQILGQKVEFLVSFYNNEISEKSEIFDDQFSVERPDGSNFTLKIRSTKLEDSAMYFCASRPGLASGGSDTQYFGPGTRLTVL.

The chain is built from TRBV12-3 or TRBV12-4 and TRBJ1-2; the D gene is possibly TRBD1 (6 bases). Trimming cost V 10 bases and J 6 bases, with 18 bases left between them. This CDR3 comprises 13 residues. This CDR3 reads CATSRGGRDGYTF. CDR3 coding DNA: TGTGCCACCTCCCGCGGGGGGCGAGATGGCTACACCTTC.